A selection of T cell receptor beta chains follows, all from one sample in a study of T-cell memory formation after mild COVID-19. TCRdb reprocessed the 5' RACE reads via MiXCR and lists one record per CDR3 protein. This table holds approximately 180,000 distinct CDR3 sequences, 16% found once. The sequencing input was PBMCs or a T cell subset sorted from them (not recorded which). Every receptor here comes from an adult woman who had mild COVID-19 (a few samples of this study predate the infection). Cell type and time point are not known. The CDR3 runs from the conserved cysteine through the conserved F or W. Each record gives: V gene, J gene, CDR3 protein.

TRBV6-5	TRBJ2-3	CASIPTVGITDTQYF
TRBV7-9	TRBJ2-3	CASSSKQPGDTQYF
TRBV29-1	TRBJ2-2	CSVQDTYTTGELFF
TRBV4-2	TRBJ1-5	CASSLGSQSNQPQHF
TRBV30	TRBJ2-5	CAYSPLQETQYF
TRBV20-1	TRBJ1-5	CSATSRGGQPQHF
TRBV24-1	TRBJ1-5	CATSDSAWGNQPQHF
TRBV4-1	TRBJ2-1	CASSQVRQSHNEQFF
TRBV6-2/TRBV6-3	TRBJ1-3	CASSLRNTIYF
TRBV24-1	TRBJ1-5	CATSDSGRGHNQPQHF
TRBV5-1	TRBJ2-7	CASSLEAVGEQYF
TRBV5-1	TRBJ2-7	CASSLNSGAYEQYF
TRBV5-1	TRBJ2-1	CASSSSGLAGIEQFF
TRBV7-9	TRBJ2-7	CASNPIQGAYEQYF
TRBV20-1	TRBJ2-7	CSAGGQGVYEQYF
TRBV20-1	TRBJ2-3	CSALNQGAGIGTDTQYF
TRBV6-5	TRBJ1-3	CASSYSRTASGNTIYF
TRBV6-5	TRBJ1-5	CASSGGAEQPQHF
TRBV2	TRBJ2-7	CASSESGRISYEQYF
TRBV19	TRBJ2-2	CASSINLAGGTGELFF
TRBV14	TRBJ1-1	CASSQEGGRVMNTEAFF
TRBV18	TRBJ2-5	CASSNSASLLAFETQYF
TRBV5-1	TRBJ2-7	CASVPPTGNEQYF
TRBV24-1	TRBJ2-2	CATSDLMGFTGELFF
TRBV9	TRBJ2-1	CASSVGSSYNEQFF
TRBV5-1	TRBJ1-1	CASTHSLNTEAFF
TRBV20-1	TRBJ2-3	CSARGWGSTDTQYF
TRBV30	TRBJ2-7	CAWSSTGRSYEQYF
TRBV5-4	TRBJ2-5	CASSPGQRQETQYF
TRBV5-1	TRBJ2-7	CASSLDSGTAYEQYF
TRBV6-5	TRBJ2-7	CASRRDRKTYEQYF
TRBV12-3/TRBV12-4	TRBJ2-7	CASSYGTGGRYEQYF
TRBV13	TRBJ2-7	CASSRARGYEQYF
TRBV7-2	TRBJ2-5	CASSSQGAEETQYF
TRBV6-2/TRBV6-3	TRBJ2-1	CASSYEDQDEQFF
TRBV12-3/TRBV12-4	TRBJ2-5	CASSSSGLAGRETQYF
TRBV5-1	TRBJ2-2	CASSIGRGNTGELFF
TRBV6-2/TRBV6-3	TRBJ2-7	CASSYRPRTRSSYEQYF
TRBV25-1	TRBJ2-7	CASSVEQGAYEQYF
TRBV4-3	TRBJ2-3	CASSPGTSGRTDTQYF
TRBV5-5	TRBJ2-5	CASSDWGRQETQYF
TRBV6-1	TRBJ2-7	CASSKGVVNEQYF
TRBV6-6	TRBJ2-1	CASSLTVLYNEQFF
TRBV29-1	TRBJ2-1	CSVEGGESSYNEQFF
TRBV11-2	TRBJ2-5	CASSSGQVSVTQYF
TRBV9	TRBJ2-7	CASSVDSGPYEQYF